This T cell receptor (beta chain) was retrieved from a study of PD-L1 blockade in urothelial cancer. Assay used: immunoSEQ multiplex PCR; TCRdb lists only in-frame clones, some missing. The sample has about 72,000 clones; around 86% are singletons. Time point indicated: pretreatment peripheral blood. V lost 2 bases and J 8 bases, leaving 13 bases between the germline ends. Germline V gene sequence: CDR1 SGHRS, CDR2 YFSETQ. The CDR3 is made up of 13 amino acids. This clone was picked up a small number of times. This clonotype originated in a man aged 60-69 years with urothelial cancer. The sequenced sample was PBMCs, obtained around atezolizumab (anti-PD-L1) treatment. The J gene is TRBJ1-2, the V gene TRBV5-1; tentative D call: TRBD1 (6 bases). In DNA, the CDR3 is TGCGCCAGCAGCTTAACCAGGGGAAGAGGCTACACCTTC. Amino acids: CASSLTRGRGYTF.